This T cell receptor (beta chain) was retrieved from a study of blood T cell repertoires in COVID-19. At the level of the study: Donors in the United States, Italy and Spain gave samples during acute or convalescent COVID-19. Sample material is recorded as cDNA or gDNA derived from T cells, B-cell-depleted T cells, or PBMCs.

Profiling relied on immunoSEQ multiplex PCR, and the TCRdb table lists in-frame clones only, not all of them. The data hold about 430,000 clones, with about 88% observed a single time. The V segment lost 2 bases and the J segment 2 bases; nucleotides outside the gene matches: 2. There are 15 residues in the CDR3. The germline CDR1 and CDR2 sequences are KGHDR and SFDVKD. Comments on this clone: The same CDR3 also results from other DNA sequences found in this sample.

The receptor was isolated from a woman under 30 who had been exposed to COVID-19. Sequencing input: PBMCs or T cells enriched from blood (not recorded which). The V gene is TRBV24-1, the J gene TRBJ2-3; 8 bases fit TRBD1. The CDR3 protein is CATSDWTGSTDTQYF. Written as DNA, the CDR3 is TGTGCCACCAGTGATTGGACAGGGTCCACAGATACGCAGTATTTT.